This T cell receptor (beta chain) was observed in a study of blood T cell repertoires in COVID-19. Germline-derived CDR1 and CDR2 are LGHDT and YNNKEL (reference sequence). This CDR3 region has 14 residues. The germline V and J ends were trimmed by 4 bases and 7 bases, with 14 bases remaining between them. The repertoire was sequenced with immunoSEQ multiplex PCR; TCRdb's copy has only in-frame clones and lacks some. The table lists 60,000 to 85,000 clones, roughly nine tenths of them singletons. The sample was peripheral blood. The rearrangement joins TRBV3-1 (or the pseudogene TRBV3-2) to TRBJ1-5; perhaps TRBD1 as D (5 bases). The TCR was taken from a man in his fifties with active COVID-19. The CDR3 here is CASSLAGPGQPQHF. CDR3 DNA sequence: TGTGCCAGCAGCCTGGCGGGGCCGGGACAGCCCCAGCATTTT.